One T cell receptor (beta chain) is described in this entry. The sample originates from a study of shared clonotypes between healthy human individuals. Germline lookup yields CDR1 LGHNA and CDR2 YNFKEQ. The trim removed 4 bases at V and 0 bases at J, leaving 13 bases unmatched. The CDR3 totals 19 residues. Assay used: immunoSEQ multiplex PCR; TCRdb lists only in-frame clones, some missing. The repertoire has roughly 480,000 clones, 70% to 80% of them found once; the top ten carry approximately 12%. The specimen sequenced was PBMCs. This chain connects TRBV4-2 to TRBJ2-7; 12 bases are a match to TRBD2. The receptor was isolated from a woman aged 40 to 55 in good health. Some clones in this sample may be carry-over from other donors' samples. CDR3 nucleotide sequence: TGTGCCAGCAGCCTACTAGCGGGAGGCCAATCTAGGAGCTCCTACGAGCAGTACTTC. It yields the protein CASSLLAGGQSRSSYEQYF.